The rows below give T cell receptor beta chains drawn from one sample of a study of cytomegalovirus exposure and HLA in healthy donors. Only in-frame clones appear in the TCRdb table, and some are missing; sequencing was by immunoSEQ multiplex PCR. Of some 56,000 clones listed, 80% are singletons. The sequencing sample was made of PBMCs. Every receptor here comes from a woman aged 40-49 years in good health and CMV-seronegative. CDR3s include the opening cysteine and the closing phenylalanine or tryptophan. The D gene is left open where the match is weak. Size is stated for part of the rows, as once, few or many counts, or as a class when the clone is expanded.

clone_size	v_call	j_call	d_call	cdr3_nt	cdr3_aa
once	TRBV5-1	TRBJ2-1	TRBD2	TGCGCCAGCAGCTTGGTCGCGGGAGTGCTCTACAATGAGCAGTTCTTC	CASSLVAGVLYNEQFF
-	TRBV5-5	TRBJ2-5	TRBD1	TGTGCCAGCAGCTTAATAGGGACAGGGGCTCAGGAGGCGTACTTC	CASSLIGTGAQEAYF
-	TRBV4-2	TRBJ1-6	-	TGTGCCAGCAGCCAGACCTCTCCAGGGGTCGGGTCACCCCTCCACTTT	CASSQTSPGVGSPLHF
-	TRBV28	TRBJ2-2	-	TGTGCCAGCAGCCCGGGGGTCACGGACACCGGGGAGCTGTTTTTT	CASSPGVTDTGELFF
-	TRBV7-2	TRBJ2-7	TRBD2	TGTGCCAGCAGCTTAAGCGGGGATACCTACGAGCAGTACTTC	CASSLSGDTYEQYF
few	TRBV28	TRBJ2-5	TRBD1	TGTGCCAGCAGTTTGGAGGACAGGGGTTTCTCTGCGGGAGAGACACAAGAGACCCAGTACTTC	CASSLEDRGFSAGETQETQYF
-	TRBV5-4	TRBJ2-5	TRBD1	TGTGCCAGCAGCATCACGGGACAGGGTGTGGAGACCCAGTACTTC	CASSITGQGVETQYF
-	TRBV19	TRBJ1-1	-	TGTGCCAGTAGCCCGAGGTTGAGGGTTATAACTGAAGCTTTCTTT	CASSPRLRVITEAFF
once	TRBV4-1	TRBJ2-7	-	TGCGCCAGCAGCCAAGAATCCGGTTACGAGCAGTACTTC	CASSQESGYEQYF
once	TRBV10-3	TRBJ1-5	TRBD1	TGTGCCACAGGCGGGGACAGCGAAAATCAGCCCCAGCATTTT	CATGGDSENQPQHF
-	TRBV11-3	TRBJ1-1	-	TGTGCCAGCAGCTTAGGGAGGGCCGAAAACACTGAAGCTTTCTTT	CASSLGRAENTEAFF
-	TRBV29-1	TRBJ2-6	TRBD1	TGCAGCGCAGGACAGGGCCCCGCTGGGGCCAACGTCCTGACTTTC	CSAGQGPAGANVLTF
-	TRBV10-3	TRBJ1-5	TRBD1	TGTGCCATCAGACAGGGGGCGGAAAGCAATCAGCCCCAGCATTTT	CAIRQGAESNQPQHF
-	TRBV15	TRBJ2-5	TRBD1	TGTGCCACCAGCAGTGAGACAGGGCAAGGGACCCAGTACTTC	CATSSETGQGTQYF
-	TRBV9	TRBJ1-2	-	TGTGCCAGTAGCGTCGGGACTTTTTCCGGGGTGGGGGGCTACACCTTC	CASSVGTFSGVGGYTF
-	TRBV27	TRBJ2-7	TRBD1	TGTGCCAGCAGTGACGGGACAGGGTACGAGCAGTACTTC	CASSDGTGYEQYF
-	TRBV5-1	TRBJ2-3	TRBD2	TGCGCCAGCAGCTCCAGACTAGCGGGAGATACGCAGTATTTT	CASSSRLAGDTQYF
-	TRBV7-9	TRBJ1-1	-	TGTGCCAGCAGCTTTTATACCGACAACACCGGGACAAATATTGCAGCTTTCTTT	CASSFYTDNTGTNIAAFF
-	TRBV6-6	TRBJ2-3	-	TGTGCCAGCAGTTACTCGGGCCTCACAGATACGCAGTATTTT	CASSYSGLTDTQYF
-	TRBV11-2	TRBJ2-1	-	TGTGCCAGCAGCTTGATGGAGCGGTATTACAATGAGCAGTTCTTC	CASSLMERYYNEQFF
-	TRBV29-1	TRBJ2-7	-	TGCAGCGTTGTGAAGGGGACCTACGAGCAGTACTTC	CSVVKGTYEQYF
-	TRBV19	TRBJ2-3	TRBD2	TGTGCCAGTAGTAACCGGGGGGGGGCAGATACGCAGTATTTT	CASSNRGGADTQYF
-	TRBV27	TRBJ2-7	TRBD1	TGTGCCAGCAGTATCGGGGCAGGGGGTGCATACGAGCAGTACTTC	CASSIGAGGAYEQYF
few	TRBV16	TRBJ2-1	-	TGTGCCAGCAGCCAATTAGCAGTAATCGATGAGCAGTTCTTC	CASSQLAVIDEQFF
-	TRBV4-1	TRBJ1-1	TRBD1	TGCGCCAGCAGCCAAGTACAGGGGGGCACTGAAGCTTTCTTT	CASSQVQGGTEAFF
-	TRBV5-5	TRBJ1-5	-	TGTGCCAGCAGCTCGAACTTCTATCAGCCCCAGCATTTT	CASSSNFYQPQHF
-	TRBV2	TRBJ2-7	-	TGTGCCAGCAGTGTGAACAGGAATCCCGAGCAGTACTTC	CASSVNRNPEQYF
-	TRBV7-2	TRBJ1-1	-	TGTGCCAGCAGCTCAGGACTTCGGGCGGCGACCCCTGAAGCTTTCTTT	CASSSGLRAATPEAFF
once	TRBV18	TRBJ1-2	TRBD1	TGTGCCAGCTCACTAGACCGGGACAGCCCCAGAGGCTACACCTTC	CASSLDRDSPRGYTF
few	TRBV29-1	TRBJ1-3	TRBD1	TGCAGCGTTCGGGACAGTTATGGAAACACCATATATTTT	CSVRDSYGNTIYF
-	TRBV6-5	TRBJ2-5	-	TGTGCCAGCACCTCCCGGGAGACCCAGTACTTC	CASTSRETQYF
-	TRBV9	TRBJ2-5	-	TGTGCCAGCAGCGTAGGACCCTTGCCGGGAGAGCAGTACTTC	CASSVGPLPGEQYF
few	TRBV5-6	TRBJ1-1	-	TGTGCCAGCAGCGACAATACAGTGAACACTGAAGCTTTCTTT	CASSDNTVNTEAFF